The T cell receptor beta chain described here comes from a study of T-cell memory formation after mild COVID-19. Study results and limitations: Clones which contracted sat mainly in CM and EM if CD4+, and in EMRA if CD8+.

Germline assignment: CDR1 DFQATT and CDR2 SNEGSKA (reference sequence). This CDR3 is built from 14 residues. Trimming took 1 base from V and 2 from J, leaving 12 bases between them. Via MiXCR, TCRdb re-called the 5' RACE reads, giving one row per CDR3 protein. The sample has approximately 180,000 distinct CDR3 sequences; roughly 16% are singletons. For this clonotype: Its antigen is undetermined.

Sequenced input: PBMCs or a T cell subset sorted from them (not recorded which). The chain couples TRBV20-1 to TRBJ2-7; no clear D gene. The sequence derives from an adult woman who had mild COVID-19 (a few samples of this study predate the infection). Cell type and time point are not known. CDR3 sequence reads: CSARVGDPPYEQYF. CDR3 in DNA: TGCAGTGCTAGAGTTGGAGACCCTCCCTACGAGCAGTACTTC.